The clone carrying this T cell receptor beta chain was seen ten or more times. The source of the sample is a study of CD8+CD57+ T cells in acquired aplastic anemia. Study context: Sorted cells (CD4+ and CD8+) yielded DNA amounts that averaged approximately 3.1 ug. Mean read depth for CD4+ cells from healthy donors was 10 million to 13 million.

The use of genomic DNA as template underpinned the TCR beta VDJ and CDR3 profiling. TCRdb reanalysed the reads using MiXCR and keeps one entry per CDR3 protein. The sample contains some 130,000 distinct CDR3 sequences, less than 45% of which appear only once. The CDR3 runs to 14 residues. With 0 bases removed from V and 3 bases from J, the gap between germline ends came to 8 bases. Looked up from germline, CDR1 is LGHNA and CDR2 is YNFKEQ. J is TRBJ2-5 and V is TRBV4-2; no firm D call. Input material: sorted CD4+, CD8+, or CD8+CD57+ T cells (not recorded which) from PBMCs. This sequence originates from a human donor in good health, serving as a control. CDR3 in amino acids: CASSQDAREETQYF. In DNA form, the CDR3 reads TGTGCCAGCAGCCAAGATGCCCGGGAAGAGACCCAGTACTTC.